This TCR beta chain was sequenced for a study of cytomegalovirus exposure and HLA in healthy donors. Worth noting for this clone: Its antigen is not identified.

Notes on the study in general: It was reportedly the case that the classifier diagnosed cytomegalovirus status with high specificity and sensitivity. Most TCR sequences proved rare, with some public TCRs found in many donors.

The length of the CDR3 is 16 residues. The germline CDR1 and CDR2 sequences are SGHVS and FQNEAQ. The V and J ends lost 1 base and 3 bases respectively, with 16 bases between them. Clones were read by immunoSEQ multiplex PCR, and TCRdb kept only the in-frame ones, dropping some. The sample yields 250,000 to 350,000 clones, roughly 87% seen once. This chain connects TRBV7-8 to TRBJ2-7; D gene unclear. The source material was PBMCs. This TCR derives from a woman aged 30 to 39 in good health and CMV-seropositive. DNA of the CDR3: TGTGCCAGCAGCTTAGTTTCGGGCTTTGCTGGCTACGAGCAGTACTTC. The encoded protein is CASSLVSGFAGYEQYF.